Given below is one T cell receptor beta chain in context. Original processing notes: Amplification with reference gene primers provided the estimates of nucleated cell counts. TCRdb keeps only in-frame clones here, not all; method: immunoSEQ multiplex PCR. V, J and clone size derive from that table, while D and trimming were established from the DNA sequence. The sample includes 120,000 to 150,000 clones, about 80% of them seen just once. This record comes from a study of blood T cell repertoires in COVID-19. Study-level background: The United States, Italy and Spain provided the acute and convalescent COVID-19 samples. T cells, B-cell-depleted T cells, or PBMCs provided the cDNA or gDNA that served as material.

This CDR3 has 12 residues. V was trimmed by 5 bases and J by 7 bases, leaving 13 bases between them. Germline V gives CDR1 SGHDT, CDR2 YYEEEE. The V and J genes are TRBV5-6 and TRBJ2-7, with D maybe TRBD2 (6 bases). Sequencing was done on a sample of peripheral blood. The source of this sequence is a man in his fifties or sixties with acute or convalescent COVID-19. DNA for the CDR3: TGTGCCAGCAGTTCCAGACGGGGGGAGCAGTACGTC. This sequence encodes CASSSRRGEQYV.